This T cell receptor beta chain was sequenced in a study of identical twins. Whole-study results and caveats: Carriage of fewer insertions was seen in abundant cord blood beta clonotypes, whereas memory repertoires showed none.

About this clonotype itself: Its antigen remains unknown.

MiXCR, run by TCRdb on the 5' RACE reads, gives a single entry per CDR3 protein. Of some 1,600,000 distinct CDR3 sequences in the sample, roughly a third were seen once. Germline V gene data show CDR1 as KGHDR and CDR2 as SFDVKD. The CDR3 covers 13 residues. Trimming took 7 bases from V and 11 from J, leaving 19 bases between them. This clonotype was sampled from a newborn girl in good health. Input material: cord blood. This chain connects TRBV24-1 to TRBJ2-5; maybe TRBD1 (6 bases). CDR3 region: CATRGAASDEQYF. The DNA of the CDR3 is TGTGCCACCAGGGGGGCAGCCTCTGATGAGCAGTACTTC.